Listed here is a single T cell receptor beta chain. Its antigen remains unknown. This record comes from a study of tumor-infiltrating lymphocytes in glioblastoma multiforme. Study-wide results and caveats: Just one glioblastoma patient contributed to the TCR-mutation comparison. Detected clone frequencies may not reflect cell counts, being RNA-based. No surface-marker sorting into functional T cell subtypes was done.

CDR1 is SGHNT, CDR2 YENEEA, per germline. The CDR3 runs to 14 residues. The V and J ends lost 5 bases and 2 bases respectively, with 13 bases between them. TCR beta libraries were built from RNA through three nested multiplex PCR rounds using modified ARM-PCR. TCRB-specific cDNA synthesis used around 0.5 ug of total RNA. Using its own MiXCR run on the multiplex PCR reads, TCRdb lists one record per CDR3 protein. This table holds around 30,000 distinct CDR3 sequences, 61% found once. The sequenced sample was brain tumor tissue. This sequence joins TRBV11-3 and TRBJ2-7; D might be TRBD2 (6 bases). This clonotype was obtained from a male donor with glioblastoma. CDR3 amino acids: CASSPGSPPYEQYF. The CDR3 nucleotides are TGTGCCAGCAGCCCCGGGAGCCCCCCCTACGAGCAGTACTTC.